This T cell receptor beta chain emerged from a study of Graves' ophthalmopathy and Graves' hyperthyroidism. Germline V gene data show CDR1 as ENHRY and CDR2 as SYGVKD. This CDR3 contains 10 residues. With 3 bases removed from V and 7 bases from J, the gap between germline ends came to 4 bases. Presentation of ophthalmopathy in the donors involved moderate-to-severe activity, CAS ≥3, NOSPECS ≥4 and a duration under 3 months. Exclusion covered patients with other autoimmune diseases or uncontrolled infections (as well as pregnancy or lactation). The evidence that diagnosis relied on was clinical symptoms, serum thyroxine, TRAb, thyroid ultrasound and orbital computed tomography. Out of around 9.5 ml of fresh peripheral blood, PBMCs were obtained. Beta-chain TCR CDR3 regions were amplified from RNA transcripts. The first-round RT-PCR employed HTBI primers together with the Qiagen OneStep RT-PCR kit. A multiplex PCR was then performed as the second round. TCRdb re-derived calls from the multiplex PCR reads in MiXCR, one entry per CDR3 protein. Of hundreds of thousands of distinct CDR3 sequences in the sample, under 50% were seen once.

Sequencing was done on a sample of peripheral blood. The gene calls are TRBV10-3 and TRBJ2-7; D gene ambiguous. The clonotype comes from an adult man with Graves' ophthalmopathy. This CDR3 reads CAISDGEQYF. In DNA, the CDR3 is TGTGCCATCAGTGACGGGGAGCAGTACTTC.